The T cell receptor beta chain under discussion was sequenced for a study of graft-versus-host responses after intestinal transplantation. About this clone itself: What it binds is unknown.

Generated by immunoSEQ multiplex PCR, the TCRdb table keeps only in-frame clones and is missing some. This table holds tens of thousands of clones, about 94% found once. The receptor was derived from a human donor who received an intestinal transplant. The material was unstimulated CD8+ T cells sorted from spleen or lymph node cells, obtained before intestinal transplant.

CDR3 region: CASSFFGLAKNIQYF. The CDR3 DNA follows: TGTGCCAGCAGCTTTTTTGGTCTAGCCAAAAACATTCAGTACTTC. The genes are TRBV13 and TRBJ2-4, with D uncertain. The germline gives CDR1 PRHDT, CDR2 FYEKMQ (reference sequence). The CDR3 has 15 residues. The V end was cut by 3 bases, the J end by 0 bases, with 9 bases between.